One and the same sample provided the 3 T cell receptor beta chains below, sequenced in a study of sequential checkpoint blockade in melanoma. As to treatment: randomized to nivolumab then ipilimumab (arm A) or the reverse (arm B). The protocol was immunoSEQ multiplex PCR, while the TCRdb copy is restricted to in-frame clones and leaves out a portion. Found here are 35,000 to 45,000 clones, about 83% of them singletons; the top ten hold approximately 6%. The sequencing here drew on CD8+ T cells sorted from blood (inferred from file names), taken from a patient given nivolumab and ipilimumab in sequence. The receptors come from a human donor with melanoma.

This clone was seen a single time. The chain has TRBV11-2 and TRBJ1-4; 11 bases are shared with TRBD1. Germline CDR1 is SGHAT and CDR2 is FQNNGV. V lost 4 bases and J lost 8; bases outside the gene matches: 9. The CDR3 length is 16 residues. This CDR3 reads CASSSGQGAFGEKLFF. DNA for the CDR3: TGTGCCAGCAGCTCCGGACAGGGGGCATTTGGAGAAAAACTGTTTTTT.

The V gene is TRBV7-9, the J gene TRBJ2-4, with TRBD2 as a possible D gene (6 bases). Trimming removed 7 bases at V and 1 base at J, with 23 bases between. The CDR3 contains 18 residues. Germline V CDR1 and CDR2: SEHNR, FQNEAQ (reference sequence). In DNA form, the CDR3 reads TGTGCCAGCACCCGCGGAGGCGGGACCCCAAGGGCCAAAAACATTCAGTACTTC. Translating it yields CASTRGGGTPRAKNIQYF.

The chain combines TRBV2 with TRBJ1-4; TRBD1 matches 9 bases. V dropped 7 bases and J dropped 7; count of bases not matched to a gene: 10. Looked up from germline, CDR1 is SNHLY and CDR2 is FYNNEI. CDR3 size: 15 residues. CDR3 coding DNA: TGTGCCAGCACCTACTCCGGGACAGGGCTTGAAAAACTGTTTTTT. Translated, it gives CASTYSGTGLEKLFF.